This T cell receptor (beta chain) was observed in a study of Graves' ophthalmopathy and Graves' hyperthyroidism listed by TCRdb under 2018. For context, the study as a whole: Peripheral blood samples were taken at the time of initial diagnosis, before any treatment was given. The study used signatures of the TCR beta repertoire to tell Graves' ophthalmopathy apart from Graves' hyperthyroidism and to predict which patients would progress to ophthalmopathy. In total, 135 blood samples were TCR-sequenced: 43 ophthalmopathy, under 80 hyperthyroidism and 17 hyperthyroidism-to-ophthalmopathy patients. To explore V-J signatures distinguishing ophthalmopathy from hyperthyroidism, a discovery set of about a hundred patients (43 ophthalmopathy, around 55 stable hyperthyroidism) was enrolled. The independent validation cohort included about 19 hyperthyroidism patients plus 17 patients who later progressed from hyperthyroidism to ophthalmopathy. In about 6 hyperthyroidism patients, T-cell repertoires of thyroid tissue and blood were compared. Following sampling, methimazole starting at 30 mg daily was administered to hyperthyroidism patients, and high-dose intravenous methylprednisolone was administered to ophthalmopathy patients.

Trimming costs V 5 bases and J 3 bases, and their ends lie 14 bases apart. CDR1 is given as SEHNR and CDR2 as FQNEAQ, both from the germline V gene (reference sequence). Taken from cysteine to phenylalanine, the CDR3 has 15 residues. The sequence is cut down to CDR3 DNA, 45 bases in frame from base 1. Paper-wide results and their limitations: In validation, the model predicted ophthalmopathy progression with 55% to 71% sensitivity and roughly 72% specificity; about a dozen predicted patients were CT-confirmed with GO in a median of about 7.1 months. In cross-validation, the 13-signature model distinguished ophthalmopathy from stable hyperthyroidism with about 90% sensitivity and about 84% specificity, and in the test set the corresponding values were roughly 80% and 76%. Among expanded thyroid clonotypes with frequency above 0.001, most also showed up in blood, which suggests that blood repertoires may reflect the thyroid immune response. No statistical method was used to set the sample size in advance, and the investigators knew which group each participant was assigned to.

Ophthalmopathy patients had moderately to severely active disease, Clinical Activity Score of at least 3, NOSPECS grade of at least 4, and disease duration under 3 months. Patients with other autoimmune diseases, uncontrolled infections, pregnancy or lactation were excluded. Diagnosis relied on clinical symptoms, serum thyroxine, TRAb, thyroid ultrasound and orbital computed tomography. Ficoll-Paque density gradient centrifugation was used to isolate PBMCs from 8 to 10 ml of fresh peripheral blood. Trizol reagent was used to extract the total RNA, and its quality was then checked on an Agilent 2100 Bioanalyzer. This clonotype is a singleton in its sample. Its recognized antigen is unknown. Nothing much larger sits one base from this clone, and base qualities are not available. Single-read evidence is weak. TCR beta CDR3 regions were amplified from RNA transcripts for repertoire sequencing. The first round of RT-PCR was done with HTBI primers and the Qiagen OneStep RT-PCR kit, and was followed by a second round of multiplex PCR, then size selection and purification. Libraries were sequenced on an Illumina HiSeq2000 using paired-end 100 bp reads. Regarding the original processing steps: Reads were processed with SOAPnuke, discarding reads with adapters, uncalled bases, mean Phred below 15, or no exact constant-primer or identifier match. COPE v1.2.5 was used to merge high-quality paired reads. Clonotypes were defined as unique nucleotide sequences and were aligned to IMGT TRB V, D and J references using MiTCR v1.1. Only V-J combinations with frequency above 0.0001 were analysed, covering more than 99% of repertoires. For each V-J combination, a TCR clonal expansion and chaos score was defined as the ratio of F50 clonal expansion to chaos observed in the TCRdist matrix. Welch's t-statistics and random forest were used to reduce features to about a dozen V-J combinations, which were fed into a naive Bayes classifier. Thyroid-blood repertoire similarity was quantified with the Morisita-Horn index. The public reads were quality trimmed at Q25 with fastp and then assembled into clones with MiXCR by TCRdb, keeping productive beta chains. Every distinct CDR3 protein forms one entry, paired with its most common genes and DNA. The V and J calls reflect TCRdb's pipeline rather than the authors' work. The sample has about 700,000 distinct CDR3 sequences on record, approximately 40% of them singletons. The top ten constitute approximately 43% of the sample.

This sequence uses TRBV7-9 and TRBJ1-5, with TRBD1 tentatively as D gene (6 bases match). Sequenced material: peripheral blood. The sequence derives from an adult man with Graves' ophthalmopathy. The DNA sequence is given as TGTGCCAGCAGCGTAGGGGGTGTGAACAATCAGCCCCAGCATTTT. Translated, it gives CASSVGGVNNQPQHF.